The 30 T cell receptor beta chains below were found in one sample sequenced in a study of cytomegalovirus exposure and HLA in healthy donors. Data came from immunoSEQ multiplex PCR; TCRdb stores just in-frame clones and leaves some out. This table holds 120,000 or so clones, more than 70% found once. Source material: PBMCs. The receptors originated from a woman in her thirties in good health and CMV-seronegative.

The chain couples TRBV7-2 to TRBJ2-7, with D tentatively TRBD1 (5 bases). V lost 0 bases and J 5 bases, leaving 8 bases between the germline ends. The CDR3 loop spans 13 amino acids. Germline CDR1 SGHTA, CDR2 FQGNSA. The CDR3 DNA follows: TGTGCCAGCAGCTTAGCGCAGGGTGACGAGCAGTACTTC. Protein: CASSLAQGDEQYF.

The genes are TRBV19 and TRBJ2-1; D possibly corresponds to TRBD2 (5 bases). Trimming removed 4 bases at V and 2 bases at J, with 12 bases between. The germline CDR1 and CDR2 sequences are LNHDA and SQIVND (reference sequence). The CDR3 length is 15 residues. The CDR3 nucleotides are TGTGCCAGTAGTAGGGTCAGCGGAGCCTACAATGAGCAGTTCTTC. Its translation: CASSRVSGAYNEQFF. The variable domain in full, with the rest retrieved from reference TRBV19 and TRBJ2-1, is DGGITQSPKYLFRKEGQNVTLSCEQNLNHDAMYWYRQDPGQGLRLIYYSQIVNDFQKGDIAEGYSVSREKKESFPLTVTSAQKNPTAFYLCASSRVSGAYNEQFFGPGTRLTVL.

The V call is TRBV6-1, the J call TRBJ2-7; 10 bases fit TRBD1. J was trimmed by 7 bases and V by 8 bases; bases with no gene match: 8. Germline loops: CDR1 MNHNS, CDR2 SASEGT. This CDR3 has 13 amino acids. CDR3 nucleotide sequence: TGTGCCAGCGATGACAGGGGGCTTGGGGAGCAGTACTTC. Its translation: CASDDRGLGEQYF.

The chain joins TRBV19 to TRBJ1-2; D is unresolved. The CDR3 sequence is 13 residues long. Germline V gene data show CDR1 as LNHDA and CDR2 as SQIVND (reference sequence). V dropped 8 bases and J dropped 9 bases, with 19 bases sitting between them. CDR3 amino acids: CASAWLNGRSYTF. In nucleotides, the CDR3 is TGTGCCAGTGCCTGGCTCAATGGGCGAAGCTACACCTTC.

This rearrangement joins TRBV7-8 to TRBJ1-1; maybe TRBD1 (5 bases). Trimming stripped 0 bases from V and 8 bases from J, with 13 bases between. Germline assignment: CDR1 SGHVS and CDR2 FQNEAQ. The CDR3 is 14 residues long. This CDR3 reads CASSLARGKIEAFF. Written as DNA, the CDR3 is TGTGCCAGCAGCTTAGCGCGGGGCAAGATCGAAGCTTTCTTT. The complete variable domain, with remaining parts taken from reference TRBV7-8 and TRBJ1-1, reads GAGVSQSPRYKVAKRGQDVALRCDPISGHVSLFWYQQALGQGPEFLTYFQNEAQLDKSGLPSDRFFAERPEGSVSTLKIQRTQQEDSAVYLCASSLARGKIEAFFGQGTRLTVV.

The rearrangement links TRBV7-2 to TRBJ2-3; 14 bases agree with TRBD2. V lost 2 bases to trimming and J lost 6 bases; unmatched junction nucleotides: 7. This CDR3 spans 17 amino acids. CDR1 is SGHTA, CDR2 FQGNSA, per germline. CDR3 residues: CASSLIRTSGGRDTQYF. The CDR3 DNA follows: TGTGCCAGCAGCTTAATAAGGACTAGCGGGGGGCGGGATACGCAGTATTTT.

The rearrangement uses TRBV6-5 and TRBJ2-5, with no clear D. The CDR3 loop spans 12 amino acids. Trimming cost V 7 bases and J 5 bases, with 11 bases left between them. The V gene's germline CDR1 is MNHEY and CDR2 SVGAGI. CDR3 residues: CASTSGVETQYF. Written as DNA, the CDR3 is TGTGCCAGCACTTCCGGTGTGGAGACCCAGTACTTC.

This chain connects TRBV6-1 to TRBJ2-3, with 10 bases aligning to TRBD1. This CDR3 has 15 residues. V gave up 5 bases and J gave up 3 bases; unmatched junction bases: 5. Germline V CDR1 and CDR2: MNHNS, SASEGT. CDR3 DNA: TGTGCCAGCAGTTGGGGACAGGGGAGTACAGATACGCAGTATTTT. Protein: CASSWGQGSTDTQYF.

This rearrangement joins TRBV14 to TRBJ1-1, with 7 bases identical to TRBD1. This CDR3 spans 13 amino acids. Germline V gene sequence: CDR1 SGHDN, CDR2 FVKESK. J gave up 4 bases and V 4 bases, and 3 bases lay outside the gene matches. CDR3 region: CASSRQGGTEAFF. DNA of the CDR3: TGTGCCAGCAGCCGACAGGGAGGCACTGAAGCTTTCTTT.

This chain links TRBV7-8 with TRBJ1-4, with TRBD1 identical over 9 bases. This CDR3 has 16 amino acids. Per the germline V gene, CDR1 is SGHVS and CDR2 is FQNEAQ. The J segment lost 8 bases and the V segment lost 4 bases, leaving 11 bases of the junction unmatched. CDR3: CASSSEPGTGNEKLFF. As DNA, the CDR3 is TGTGCCAGCAGCTCGGAACCCGGGACAGGGAACGAAAAACTGTTTTTT.

This clone was counted a few times. The chain combines TRBV7-9 with TRBJ1-1, with D possibly being TRBD1 (6 bases). The CDR3 is made up of 13 amino acids. Germline values: CDR1 SEHNR, CDR2 FQNEAQ (reference sequence). V lost 6 bases and J 1 base, leaving 9 bases between the germline ends. The CDR3 nucleotides are TGTGCCAGCAGTCCACAGGGGAACACTGAAGCTTTCTTT. It specifies CASSPQGNTEAFF.

This chain joins TRBV21-1 and TRBJ2-3; TRBD2 was called by the table and not checked on the DNA. TRBV21-1 is tagged as a pseudogene. This CDR3 comprises 12 residues. For the CDR3, the DNA is TGTGCCAGTCTCATCCCCGGGGGGACGCAGTATTTT. As protein: CASLIPGGTQYF.

The chain carries TRBV5-8 and TRBJ1-3; D unresolved. The CDR3 length is 16 residues. Trimming took off 0 bases at V and 0 bases at J, with 10 bases between the two ends. Germline values: CDR1 SGHTS, CDR2 YDEGEE. CDR3 sequence: CASSLGALSSGNTIYF. CDR3 nucleotides: TGTGCCAGCAGCTTGGGTGCTCTTAGCTCTGGAAACACCATATATTTT.

In this sample, this clone turned up once. The chain combines TRBV6-1 with TRBJ1-5; a possible D gene is TRBD1 (5 bases). Germline V gives CDR1 MNHNS, CDR2 SASEGT. Deletions cut 2 bases from V and 11 bases from J, with 13 bases between. The CDR3 extends over 13 amino acids. The CDR3 loop is CASSESSGYAQHF. CDR3 in DNA: TGTGCCAGCAGTGAAAGCTCAGGGTATGCCCAGCATTTT.

The CDR3 reads CASSLTGPRGSSYNSPLHF. DNA for the CDR3: TGTGCCAGCAGCCTTACCGGGCCCAGGGGAAGCTCCTATAATTCACCCCTCCACTTT. V is TRBV27 and J is TRBJ1-6, with a weak D call TRBD1 (6 bases). The germline gives CDR1 MNHEY, CDR2 SMNVEV (reference sequence). V was shortened by 6 bases and J by 0 bases, with 21 bases between the two germline ends. The CDR3 length is 19 residues.

In this sample, this clone turned up a few times. J is TRBJ2-3 and V is TRBV5-1; 9 nucleotides match TRBD1. Germline CDR1 is SGHRS and CDR2 is YFSETQ. The CDR3 loop spans 16 amino acids. Trimming removed 1 base from V and 4 bases from J; junction bases left unmatched: 7. CDR3 protein: CASSLRGQGFADTQYF. CDR3 coding DNA: TGCGCCAGCAGCTTGAGGGGACAGGGTTTCGCAGATACGCAGTATTTT.

The V gene is TRBV18, the J gene TRBJ1-3, with D unclear. The CDR3 is made up of 16 amino acids. Germline lookup yields CDR1 KGHSH and CDR2 LQKENI. Trimming took off 3 bases at V and 6 bases at J, with 18 bases between the two ends. The CDR3 DNA reads as TGTGCCAGCTCACCCGGACTGTACAACTCTCTAAACACCATATATTTT. Encoded protein: CASSPGLYNSLNTIYF.

This clone was seen more than once but under ten times. This chain uses TRBV19 with TRBJ1-2, with TRBD1 identical over 7 bases. CDR3 size: 12 residues. J gave up 8 bases and V 7 bases, and 7 bases lay outside the gene matches. In germline, CDR1 is LNHDA, CDR2 SQIVND (reference sequence). The CDR3 DNA reads as TGTGCCAGTACCCTAACAGGGGTCGGCTACACCTTC. It translates to CASTLTGVGYTF.

This chain uses TRBV2 with TRBJ1-2; D is uncertain. The germline V and J ends were trimmed by 0 bases and 3 bases, with 20 bases remaining between them. Germline CDR1 and CDR2: SNHLY and FYNNEI. The CDR3 length is 18 residues. CDR3 residues: CASSEATASVGRHYGYTF. The CDR3 region has the DNA TGTGCCAGCAGTGAAGCTACGGCGTCGGTGGGGAGGCACTATGGCTACACCTTC.

The CDR3 protein is CASSVLGTPSYNEQFF. The CDR3 region has the DNA TGTGCCAGCAGCGTCCTCGGGACTCCTTCCTACAATGAGCAGTTCTTC. The chain joins TRBV9 to TRBJ2-1; D may be TRBD2 (6 bases). This CDR3 is built from 16 residues. The germline V gene has CDR1 SGDLS and CDR2 YYNGEE. V lost 2 bases and J 1 base, leaving 13 bases between the germline ends.

The chain combines TRBV6-5 with TRBJ2-5, with TRBD2 identical over 7 bases. There are 13 residues in the CDR3. Germline V gene lookup returns CDR1 MNHEY and CDR2 SVGAGI. The CDR3, as DNA: TGTGCAGTAAGCGGGGTAGGACAAGAGACCCAGTACTTC. It translates to CAVSGVGQETQYF.

V and J are TRBV7-3 and TRBJ2-2, with TRBD2 matching 8 bases. CDR1 is SGHTA, CDR2 FQGTGA, per germline. V gave up 5 bases and J gave up 4 bases; unmatched junction bases: 9. The CDR3 loop spans 16 amino acids. The chain's CDR3 is CASSPTGGAGTGELFF. The CDR3 region has the DNA TGTGCCAGCAGCCCCACGGGGGGGGCCGGCACCGGGGAGCTGTTTTTT.

The chain links TRBV7-2 to TRBJ1-4; TRBD1 is a possible D gene (5 bases). The CDR3 has 15 amino acids. V was trimmed by 6 bases and J by 3 bases, leaving 14 bases between them. Germline assignment: CDR1 SGHTA and CDR2 FQGNSA. CDR3: CASSRAQGANEKLFF. CDR3 coding DNA: TGTGCCAGCAGTCGTGCGCAGGGCGCTAATGAAAAACTGTTTTTT.

The genes are TRBV7-2 and TRBJ1-2; D possibly corresponds to TRBD1 (6 bases). CDR1 and CDR2 (germline): SGHTA, FQGNSA. This CDR3 contains 15 residues. The V and J ends lost 5 bases and 8 bases respectively, with 21 bases between them. This CDR3 reads CASSPTGTSSLGYTF. The CDR3 DNA reads TGTGCCAGCAGCCCGACCGGGACATCCTCTTTGGGCTACACCTTC. The complete variable domain, with remaining parts taken from reference TRBV7-2 and TRBJ1-2, reads GAGVSQSPSNKVTEKGKDVELRCDPISGHTALYWYRQSLGQGLEFLIYFQGNSAPDKSGLPSDRFSAERTGGSVSTLTIQRTQQEDSAVYLCASSPTGTSSLGYTFGSGTRLTVV.

J is TRBJ2-6 and V is TRBV6-6; possible D gene TRBD2, 5 bases. Looked up from germline, CDR1 is MNHNY and CDR2 is SVGAGI (reference sequence). Between the trimmed V and J ends, which lost 2 bases and 0 bases, there was a span of 5 bases. The CDR3 has 15 residues. The CDR3 DNA follows: TGTGCCAGCAGTTACGCGGGCTCTGGGGCCAACGTCCTGACTTTC. This gives the protein CASSYAGSGANVLTF.

This chain connects TRBV11-2 to TRBJ1-2; D gene uncertain. This CDR3 has 17 residues. The germline V gene encodes CDR1 SGHAT and CDR2 FQNNGV. Trimming shortened V by 5 bases and J by 2 bases, and 21 bases separated the two germline ends. The CDR3 sequence is CASSRGGGGIENYGYTF. The CDR3 bases are TGTGCCAGCAGCAGAGGCGGAGGAGGCATAGAGAACTATGGCTACACCTTC.

The chain uses TRBV9 and TRBJ2-1; 11 nucleotides align to TRBD2. The CDR3 is 18 residues long. The germline gives CDR1 SGDLS, CDR2 YYNGEE. The V segment lost 4 bases and the J segment 6 bases; nucleotides outside the gene matches: 15. This chain's CDR3 is CASSPSLAGGPSPNEQFF. The DNA for the CDR3 is TGTGCCAGCAGCCCGTCGCTAGCGGGGGGACCTTCACCCAATGAGCAGTTCTTC.

The V and J genes are TRBV4-1 and TRBJ1-6; possibly TRBD1 for D (6 bases). This CDR3 region has 17 residues. Trimming took off 1 base at V and 9 bases at J, with 19 bases between the two ends. Per the germline V gene, CDR1 is MGHRA and CDR2 is YSYEKL. The DNA of the CDR3 is TGCGCCAGCAGCCAAGCCGCCGGGACACGGACGTTTTCACCCCTCCACTTT. Translation gives CASSQAAGTRTFSPLHF.

The chain carries TRBV7-6 and TRBJ2-3, with 8 bases that match TRBD2. Losses at the gene ends were 0 bases for V and 1 base for J; bases not matched to a gene: 9. The CDR3 is 18 residues long. CDR1 SGHVS and CDR2 FNYEAQ come from the germline V gene. Here the CDR3 DNA reads TGTGCCAGCAGCTTAGCGGGGGCACTAGCGGTGGGCACAGATACGCAGTATTTT. The encoded protein is CASSLAGALAVGTDTQYF.

The chain couples TRBV28 to TRBJ1-2, with D possibly matching TRBD1 (5 bases). Germline loops: CDR1 MDHEN, CDR2 SYDVKM. Trimming stripped 6 bases from V and 8 bases from J, with 19 bases between. CDR3 size: 14 residues. The CDR3: CASRIRQSPWGYTF. Here the CDR3 DNA reads TGTGCCAGCAGAATAAGACAGAGCCCTTGGGGCTACACCTTC.